This T cell receptor beta chain was documented in a study of PD-L1 blockade in urothelial cancer. Germline V gives CDR1 LGHNA, CDR2 YNFKEQ. This CDR3 comprises 15 residues. V lost 0 bases and J lost 4, with 12 bases in between. Time point meaning: peripheral blood 6 weeks after treatment start. The protocol was immunoSEQ multiplex PCR, while the TCRdb copy is restricted to in-frame clones and leaves out a portion. The sample shows 31,000 or so clones, 89% of them seen only once. The input for sequencing was PBMCs, taken around atezolizumab (anti-PD-L1) treatment. This clonotype was sampled from a man older than 75 with urothelial cancer. The V gene is TRBV4-2, the J gene TRBJ2-5, with D maybe TRBD2 (6 bases). The CDR3 nucleotides read TGTGCCAGCAGCCAAGATTCTCGGGGAGGAGAGACCCAGTACTTC. This sequence encodes CASSQDSRGGETQYF.